This T cell receptor beta chain was sequenced for a study of OX40 agonist ivuxolimab in advanced cancers. Study-wide context: Participants averaged 60 years of age (range about 23 to 90) and were 75% to 90% male.

Study-level findings and limits: At doses 0.1 to 3.0 mg/kg, CD4+ and CD8+ clones expanded. Among the nonresponders, some also had low normalized T-cell clonal expansion.

This clone was observed once. Antigen specificity is unknown. Patients with autoimmune history or systemic immunosuppression were excluded. Germline V CDR1 and CDR2: MRHNA, SNTAGT. Deletions cut 0 bases from V and 0 bases from J, with 10 bases between. The CDR3 covers 16 residues. TCRdb's copy holds only in-frame clones and misses some; the assay was immunoSEQ multiplex PCR. Here the sample spans some 50,000 clones, roughly 79% being singletons. The chain has TRBV6-4 and TRBJ2-3; D gene uncertain. This receptor was taken from an adult with an advanced solid tumor such as melanoma, head and neck, liver or kidney cancer. Specimen: CD4+ or CD8+ T cells sorted from blood, collected in a trial of the OX40 agonist ivuxolimab. The CDR3 loop is CASSDSPSPSTDTQYF. As DNA, the CDR3 is TGTGCCAGCAGTGACTCGCCCAGCCCTAGCACAGATACGCAGTATTTT.